This T cell receptor beta chain was obtained from a study of cytomegalovirus exposure and HLA in healthy donors. Donors consisted of healthy bone marrow donors. A word on this clone: The antigen is unknown.

General observations from the study: Other equally common chains were less clonally expanded than HLA-associated TCR beta chains, a later analysis showed. In an earlier analysis, in around 590 donors, most V segments appeared productive either ~87% or ~30% of the time. The authors later linked a missense DCLRE1C variant to TCR beta V- and J-gene trimming.

Trimming cost V 5 bases and J 2 bases, with 13 bases left between them. The germline CDR1 and CDR2 sequences are SNHLY and FYNNEI. This CDR3 spans 14 amino acids. Primers included in the PCR were 60 Vbeta and 13 Jbeta primers. Data came from immunoSEQ multiplex PCR; TCRdb stores just in-frame clones and leaves some out. Of fewer than 200,000 clones listed, roughly 76% are singletons. Source material: PBMCs. This sequence originates from a woman aged 50 to 60 in good health and CMV-seronegative. V usage is TRBV2 and J usage is TRBJ2-7, with D perhaps TRBD1 (6 bases). CDR3 bases: TGTGCCAGCAGTCCGGGACAACCAACCTACGAGCAGTACTTC. Protein: CASSPGQPTYEQYF.